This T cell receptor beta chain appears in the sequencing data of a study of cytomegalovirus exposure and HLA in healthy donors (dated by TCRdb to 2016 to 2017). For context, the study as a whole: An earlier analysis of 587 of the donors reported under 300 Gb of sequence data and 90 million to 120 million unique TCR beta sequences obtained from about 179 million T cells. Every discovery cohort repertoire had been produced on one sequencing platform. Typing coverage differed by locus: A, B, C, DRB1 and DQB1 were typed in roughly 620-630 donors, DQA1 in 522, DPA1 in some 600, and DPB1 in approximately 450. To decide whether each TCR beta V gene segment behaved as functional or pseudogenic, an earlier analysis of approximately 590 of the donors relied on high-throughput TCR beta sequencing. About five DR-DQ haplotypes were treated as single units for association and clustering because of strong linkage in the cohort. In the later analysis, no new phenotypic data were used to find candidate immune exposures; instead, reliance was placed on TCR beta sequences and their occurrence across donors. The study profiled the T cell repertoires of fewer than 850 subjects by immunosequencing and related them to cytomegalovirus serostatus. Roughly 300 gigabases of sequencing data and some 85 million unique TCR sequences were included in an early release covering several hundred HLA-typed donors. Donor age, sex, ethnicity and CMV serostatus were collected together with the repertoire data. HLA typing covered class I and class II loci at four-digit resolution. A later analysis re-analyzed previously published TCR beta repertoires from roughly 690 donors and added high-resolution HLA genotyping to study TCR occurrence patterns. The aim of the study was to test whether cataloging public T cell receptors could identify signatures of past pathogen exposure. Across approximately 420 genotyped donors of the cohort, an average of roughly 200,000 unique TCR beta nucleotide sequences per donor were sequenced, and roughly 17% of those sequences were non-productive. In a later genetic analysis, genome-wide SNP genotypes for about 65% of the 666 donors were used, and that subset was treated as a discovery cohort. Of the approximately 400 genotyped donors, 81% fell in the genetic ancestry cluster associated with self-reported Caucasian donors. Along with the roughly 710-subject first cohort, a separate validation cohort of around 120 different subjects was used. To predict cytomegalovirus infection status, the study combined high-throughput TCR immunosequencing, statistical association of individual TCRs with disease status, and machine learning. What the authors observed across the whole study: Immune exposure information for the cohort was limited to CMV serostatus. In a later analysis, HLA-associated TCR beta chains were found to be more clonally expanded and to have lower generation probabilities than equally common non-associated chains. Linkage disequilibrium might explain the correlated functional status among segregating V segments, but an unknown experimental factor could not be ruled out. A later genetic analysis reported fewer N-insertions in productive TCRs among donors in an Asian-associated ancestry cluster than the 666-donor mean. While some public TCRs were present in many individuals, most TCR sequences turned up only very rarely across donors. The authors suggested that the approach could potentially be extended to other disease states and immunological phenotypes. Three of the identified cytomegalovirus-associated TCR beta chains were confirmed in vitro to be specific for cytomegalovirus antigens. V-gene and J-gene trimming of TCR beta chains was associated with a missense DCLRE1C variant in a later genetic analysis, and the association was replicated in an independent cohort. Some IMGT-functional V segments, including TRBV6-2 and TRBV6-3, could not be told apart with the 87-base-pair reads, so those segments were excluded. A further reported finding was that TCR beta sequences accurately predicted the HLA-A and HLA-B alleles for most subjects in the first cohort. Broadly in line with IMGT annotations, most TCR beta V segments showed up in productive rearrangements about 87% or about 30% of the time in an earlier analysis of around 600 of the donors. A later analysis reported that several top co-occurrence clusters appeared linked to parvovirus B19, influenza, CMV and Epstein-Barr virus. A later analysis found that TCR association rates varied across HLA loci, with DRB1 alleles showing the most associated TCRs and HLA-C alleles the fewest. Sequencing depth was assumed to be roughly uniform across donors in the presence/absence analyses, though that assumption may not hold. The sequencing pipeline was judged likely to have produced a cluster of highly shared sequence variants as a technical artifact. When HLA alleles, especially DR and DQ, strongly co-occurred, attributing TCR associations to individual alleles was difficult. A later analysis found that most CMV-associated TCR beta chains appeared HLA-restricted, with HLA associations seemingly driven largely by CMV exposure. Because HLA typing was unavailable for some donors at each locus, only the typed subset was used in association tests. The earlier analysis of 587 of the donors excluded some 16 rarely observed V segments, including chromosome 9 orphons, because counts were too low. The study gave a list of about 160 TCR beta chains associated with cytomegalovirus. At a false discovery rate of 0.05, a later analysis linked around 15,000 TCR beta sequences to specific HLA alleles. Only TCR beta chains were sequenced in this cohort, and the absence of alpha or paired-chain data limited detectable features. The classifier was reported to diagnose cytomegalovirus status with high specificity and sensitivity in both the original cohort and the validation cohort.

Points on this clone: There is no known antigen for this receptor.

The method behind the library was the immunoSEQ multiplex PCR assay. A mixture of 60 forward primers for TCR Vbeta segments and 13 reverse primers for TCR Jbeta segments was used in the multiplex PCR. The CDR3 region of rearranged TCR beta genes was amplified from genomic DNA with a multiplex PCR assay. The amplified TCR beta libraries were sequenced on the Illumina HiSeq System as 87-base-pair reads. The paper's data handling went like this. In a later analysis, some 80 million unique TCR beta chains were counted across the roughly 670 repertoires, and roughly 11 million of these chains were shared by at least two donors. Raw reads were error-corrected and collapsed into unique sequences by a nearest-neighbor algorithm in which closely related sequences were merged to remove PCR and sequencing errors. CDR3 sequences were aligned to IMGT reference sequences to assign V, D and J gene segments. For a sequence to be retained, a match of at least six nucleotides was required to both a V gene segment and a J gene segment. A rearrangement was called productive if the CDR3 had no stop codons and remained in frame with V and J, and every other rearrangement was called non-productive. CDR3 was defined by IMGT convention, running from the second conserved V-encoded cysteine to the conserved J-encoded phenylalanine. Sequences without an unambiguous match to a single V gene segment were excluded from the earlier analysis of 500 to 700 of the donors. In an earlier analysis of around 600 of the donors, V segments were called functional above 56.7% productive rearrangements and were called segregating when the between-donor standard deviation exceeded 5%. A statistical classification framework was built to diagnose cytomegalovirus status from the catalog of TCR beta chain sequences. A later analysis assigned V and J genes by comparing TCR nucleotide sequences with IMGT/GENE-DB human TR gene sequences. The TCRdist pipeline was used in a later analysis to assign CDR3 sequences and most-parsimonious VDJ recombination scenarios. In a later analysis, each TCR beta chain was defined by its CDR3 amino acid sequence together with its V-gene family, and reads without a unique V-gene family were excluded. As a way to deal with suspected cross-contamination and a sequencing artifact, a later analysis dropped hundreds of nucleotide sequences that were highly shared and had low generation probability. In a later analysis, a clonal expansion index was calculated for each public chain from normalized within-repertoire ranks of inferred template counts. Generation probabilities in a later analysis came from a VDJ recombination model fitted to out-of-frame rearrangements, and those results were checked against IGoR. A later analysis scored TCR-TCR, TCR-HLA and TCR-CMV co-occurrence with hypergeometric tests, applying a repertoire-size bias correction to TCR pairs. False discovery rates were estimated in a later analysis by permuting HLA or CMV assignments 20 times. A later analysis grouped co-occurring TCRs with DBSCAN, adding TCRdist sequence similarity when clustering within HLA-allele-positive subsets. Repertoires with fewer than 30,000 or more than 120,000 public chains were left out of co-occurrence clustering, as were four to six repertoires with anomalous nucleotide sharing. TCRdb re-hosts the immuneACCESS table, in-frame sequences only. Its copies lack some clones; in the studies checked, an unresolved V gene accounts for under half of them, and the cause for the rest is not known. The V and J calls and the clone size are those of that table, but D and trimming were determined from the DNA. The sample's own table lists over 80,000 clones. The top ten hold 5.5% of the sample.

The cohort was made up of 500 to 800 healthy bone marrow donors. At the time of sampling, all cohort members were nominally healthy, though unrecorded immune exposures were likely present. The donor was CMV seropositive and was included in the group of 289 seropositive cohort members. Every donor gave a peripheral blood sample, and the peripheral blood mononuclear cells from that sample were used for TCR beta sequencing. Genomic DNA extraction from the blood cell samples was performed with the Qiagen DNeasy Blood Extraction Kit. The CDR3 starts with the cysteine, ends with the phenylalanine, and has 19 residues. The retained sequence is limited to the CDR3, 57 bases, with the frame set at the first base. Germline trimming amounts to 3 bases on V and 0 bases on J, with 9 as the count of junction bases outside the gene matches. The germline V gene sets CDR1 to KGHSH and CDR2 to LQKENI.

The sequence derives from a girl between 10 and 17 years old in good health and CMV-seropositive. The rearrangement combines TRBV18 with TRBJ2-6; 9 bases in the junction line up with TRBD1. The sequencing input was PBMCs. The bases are TGTGCCAGCTCACCGTCCTGGGACAGGGTTCCCTCTGGGGCCAACGTCCTGACTTTC. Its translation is CASSPSWDRVPSGANVLTF.